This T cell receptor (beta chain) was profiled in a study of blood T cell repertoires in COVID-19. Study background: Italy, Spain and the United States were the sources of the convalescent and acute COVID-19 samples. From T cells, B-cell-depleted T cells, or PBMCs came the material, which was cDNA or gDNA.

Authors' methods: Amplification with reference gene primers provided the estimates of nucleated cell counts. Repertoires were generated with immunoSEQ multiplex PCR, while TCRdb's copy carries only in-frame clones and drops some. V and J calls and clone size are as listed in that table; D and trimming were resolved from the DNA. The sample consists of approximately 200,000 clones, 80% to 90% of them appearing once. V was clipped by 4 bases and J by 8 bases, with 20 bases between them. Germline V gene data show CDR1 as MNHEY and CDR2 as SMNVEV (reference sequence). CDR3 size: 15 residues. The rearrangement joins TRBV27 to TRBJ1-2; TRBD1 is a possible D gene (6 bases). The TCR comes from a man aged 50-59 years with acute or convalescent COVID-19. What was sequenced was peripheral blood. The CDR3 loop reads CASSSTSTGLLGYTF. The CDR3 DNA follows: TGTGCCAGCAGTTCCACGTCAACAGGGCTTTTAGGCTACACCTTC.